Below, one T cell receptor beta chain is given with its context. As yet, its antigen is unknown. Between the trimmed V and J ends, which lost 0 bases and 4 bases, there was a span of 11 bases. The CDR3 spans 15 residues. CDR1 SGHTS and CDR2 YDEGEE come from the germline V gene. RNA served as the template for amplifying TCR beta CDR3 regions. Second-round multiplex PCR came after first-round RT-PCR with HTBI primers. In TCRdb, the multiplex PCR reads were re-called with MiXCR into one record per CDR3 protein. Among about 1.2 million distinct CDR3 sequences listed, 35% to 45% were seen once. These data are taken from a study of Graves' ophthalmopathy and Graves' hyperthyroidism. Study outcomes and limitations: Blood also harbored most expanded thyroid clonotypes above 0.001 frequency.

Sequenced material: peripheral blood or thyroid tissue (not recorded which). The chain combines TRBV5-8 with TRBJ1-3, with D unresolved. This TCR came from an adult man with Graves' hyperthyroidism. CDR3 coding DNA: TGTGCCAGCAGCTTGGAGGGAGAACTCGGAAACACCATATATTTT. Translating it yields CASSLEGELGNTIYF.